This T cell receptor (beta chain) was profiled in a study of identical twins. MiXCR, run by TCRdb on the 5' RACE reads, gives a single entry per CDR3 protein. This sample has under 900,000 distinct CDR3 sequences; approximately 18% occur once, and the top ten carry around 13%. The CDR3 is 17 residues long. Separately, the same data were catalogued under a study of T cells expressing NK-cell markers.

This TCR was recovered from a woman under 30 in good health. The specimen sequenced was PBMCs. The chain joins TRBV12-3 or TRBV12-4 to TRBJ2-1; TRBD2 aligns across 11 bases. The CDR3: CTFSLGEGLAGNGEQFF. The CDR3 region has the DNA TGTACCTTCAGTCTTGGGGAAGGACTAGCGGGTAATGGTGAGCAGTTCTTC.